The 7 T cell receptor beta chains below were found in one sample sequenced in a study of blood T cell repertoires in COVID-19. Only in-frame clones appear in the TCRdb table, and some are missing; sequencing was by immunoSEQ multiplex PCR. The sample lists about 160,000 clones; approximately 85% were seen once. Sequenced input: peripheral blood. These receptors were taken from a man aged 55 to 70 with active or convalescent COVID-19.

This sequence joins TRBV2 and TRBJ1-1; D possibly corresponds to TRBD1 (6 bases). The CDR3 length is 13 residues. The germline V and J ends were trimmed by 7 bases and 2 bases, with 11 bases remaining between them. From germline, CDR1 is SNHLY and CDR2 FYNNEI. The CDR3 DNA sequence: TGTGCCAGCAAGCGGGACACCAACACTGAAGCTTTCTTT. Its protein product is CASKRDTNTEAFF.

The chain uses TRBV18 and TRBJ2-1, with TRBD1 matching 8 bases. Germline CDR1 and CDR2: KGHSH and LQKENI. The junction had 8 bases not matched to a gene; V was cut back by 2 bases and J by 5 bases. CDR3 length equals 16 residues. Here the CDR3 reads CASSPTTGDGNNEQFF. The CDR3, as DNA: TGTGCCAGCTCACCAACGACAGGGGATGGTAACAATGAGCAGTTCTTC. Drawing the rest from reference TRBV18 and TRBJ2-1, the complete variable domain is NAGVMQNPRHLVRRRGQEARLRCSPMKGHSHVYWYRQLPEEGLKFMVYLQKENIIDESGMPKERFSAEFPKEGPSILRIQQVVRGDSAAYFCASSPTTGDGNNEQFFGPGTRLTVL.

The rearrangement uses TRBV21-1 and TRBJ2-1; the table's TRBD2 call for D was not verified on the DNA. TRBV21-1 is a known pseudogene. The CDR3 is made up of 14 amino acids. CDR3 region: CASSKVGSGRAEFF. CDR3 in DNA: TGTGCCAGCAGCAAAGTGGGTAGCGGGAGGGCGGAGTTCTTC.

The chain combines TRBV28 with TRBJ1-4; tentative D call: TRBD1 (5 bases). This CDR3 contains 13 residues. The ends were cut back, 6 bases at V and 10 bases at J, with 15 bases in the middle. CDR1 and CDR2 from the germline V gene are MDHEN and SYDVKM. CDR3 nucleotide sequence: TGTGCCAGCAGCCTCGGACAAGATAGAAAACTGTTTTTT. Amino acids: CASSLGQDRKLFF.

The chain couples TRBV5-1 to TRBJ1-2, with 10 bases that match TRBD1. The CDR3 sequence is 13 residues long. Losses at the gene ends were 2 bases for V and 7 bases for J; bases not matched to a gene: 2. Germline V gives CDR1 SGHRS, CDR2 YFSETQ. The CDR3 sequence is CASSFGTGAGYTF. The CDR3 bases are TGCGCCAGCAGCTTCGGGACAGGGGCTGGCTACACCTTC.

The chain has TRBV9 and TRBJ2-7; 12 nucleotides align to TRBD2. CDR1 is SGDLS and CDR2 is YYNGEE in the germline V gene. The V gene end was trimmed by 0 bases and the J gene end by 5 bases; junction bases not matched to a gene: 12. The CDR3 runs to 18 residues. The CDR3 nucleotides read TGTGCCAGCAGCGTAGCATCGACCCCGACTAGCGGGAGCCACGAGCAGTACTTC. Amino acids: CASSVASTPTSGSHEQYF.

V gene TRBV14 combines with J gene TRBJ2-1, with D maybe TRBD2 (6 bases). The V gene's germline CDR1 is SGHDN and CDR2 FVKESK. The CDR3 is 14 residues long. V was trimmed by 1 base and J by 6 bases, leaving 10 bases between them. CDR3 coding DNA: TGTGCCAGCAGCCAAGCAATGGGACTCAATGAGCAGTTCTTC. Its translation: CASSQAMGLNEQFF.